The 21 T cell receptor beta chains presented below share a single source sample, sequenced in a study of response to subunit inactivated influenza vaccine. TCRdb re-called the RT-PCR reads with MiXCR, one entry per CDR3 protein. Here the sample spans around 710,000 distinct CDR3 sequences, approximately 14% being singletons. Sequences were derived from PBMCs from blood, sampled roughly 15 days before vaccination. These receptor sequences come from a man in his forties or fifties who received an inactivated influenza vaccine.

The CDR3 DNA is TGTGCCAGCAGCCCCGCGACAGGGGAAGAAGCTTTCTTT. This gives the protein CASSPATGEEAFF. The chain has TRBV7-9 and TRBJ1-1; TRBD1 matches at 8 bases. V lost 5 bases to trimming and J lost 8 bases; unmatched junction nucleotides: 7. Germline CDR1 reads SEHNR; CDR2 reads FQNEAQ (reference sequence). The CDR3 spans 13 residues.

The table lists this clonotype with a count of one. The rearrangement joins TRBV20-1 to TRBJ2-5; D not certain. Germline CDR1 is DFQATT and CDR2 is SNEGSKA (reference sequence). The CDR3 totals 15 residues. V shed 1 base and J shed 4 bases, with 16 bases lying between them. The CDR3 loop is CSARGAQAPGETQYF. The CDR3 DNA reads as TGCAGTGCTAGAGGTGCCCAGGCGCCAGGAGAGACCCAGTACTTC.

The table lists this clonotype with a few counts. This chain uses TRBV7-6 with TRBJ2-5; TRBD2 agrees at 7 bases. In germline, CDR1 is SGHVS, CDR2 FNYEAQ. The CDR3 extends over 16 amino acids. V shed 1 base and J 0 bases; nucleotides not matched to a gene: 5. In DNA, the CDR3 is TGTGCCAGCAGCTTAGTAGGGCTAGCGGACCAAGAGACCCAGTACTTC. It is translated as CASSLVGLADQETQYF.

In this sample, this clonotype turned up a few times. This chain uses TRBV25-1 with TRBJ1-1; maybe TRBD1 (6 bases). Germline V lookup: CDR1 MGHDK, CDR2 SYGVNS. The CDR3 has 14 amino acids. V was pared by 6 bases and J by 4 bases, with 15 bases between. CDR3 sequence: CASRETGWATEAFF. As DNA, the CDR3 is TGTGCCAGCAGGGAGACAGGATGGGCCACTGAAGCTTTCTTT.

This clonotype has only a few counts. Here the CDR3 DNA reads TGTGCCAGCAGTCCGACGGGACTGTACAATGAGCAGTTCTTC. Protein product: CASSPTGLYNEQFF. The chain couples TRBV12-3 or TRBV12-4 to TRBJ2-1, with D possibly TRBD2 on 6 matching bases. This CDR3 is 14 amino acids long. Trimming cost V 5 bases and J 4 bases, with 12 bases left between them.

This clonotype was observed a handful of times. This chain joins TRBV18 and TRBJ2-3; the D gene is possibly TRBD2 (6 bases). The CDR3 has 14 amino acids. V was clipped by 5 bases and J by 0 bases, with 9 bases between them. The germline V gene encodes CDR1 KGHSH and CDR2 LQKENI. The CDR3 region is CASSAGTSTDTQYF. The CDR3 DNA reads TGTGCCAGCTCAGCAGGGACTAGCACAGATACGCAGTATTTT.

The chain recombines TRBV7-9 with TRBJ2-2; D may be TRBD1 (6 bases). The CDR3 spans 16 residues. V lost 5 bases and J lost 4, with 17 bases in between. Germline V lookup: CDR1 SEHNR, CDR2 FQNEAQ (reference sequence). CDR3 sequence (DNA): TGTGCCAGCAGCCAGAGGGGGATCCTCAGCACCGGGGAGCTGTTTTTT. As protein: CASSQRGILSTGELFF.

The chain joins TRBV7-9 to TRBJ2-3, with 8 nucleotides matching TRBD2. CDR1 is SEHNR, CDR2 FQNEAQ, per germline (reference sequence). This CDR3 has 15 residues. V dropped 5 bases and J dropped 4; count of bases not matched to a gene: 8. The CDR3 DNA sequence: TGTGCCAGCAGCCCCGGACTAGCCGTAGCAGATACGCAGTATTTT. Protein: CASSPGLAVADTQYF.

The chain has TRBV7-9 and TRBJ1-3; D unclear. In germline, CDR1 is SEHNR, CDR2 FQNEAQ (reference sequence). V lost 2 bases, J lost 0 bases, and 14 bases lay in between. The CDR3 is 17 residues long. CDR3 loop: CASSLRSGRDSGNTIYF. The CDR3 coding sequence is TGTGCCAGCAGCTTAAGGTCCGGGCGGGACTCTGGAAACACCATATATTTT.

This clonotype has a count of ten or more. The J gene is TRBJ2-2, the V gene TRBV2, with 9 bases aligning to TRBD1. Germline CDR1 SNHLY, CDR2 FYNNEI. The CDR3 consists of 15 residues. The junction had 7 bases not matched to a gene; V was cut back by 5 bases and J by 6 bases. CDR3 amino acids: CASSKQGANPGELFF. DNA of the CDR3: TGTGCCAGCAGTAAACAGGGGGCGAATCCCGGGGAGCTGTTTTTT.

This clonotype was detected many times. This chain links TRBV30 with TRBJ1-5, with D uncertain. Looked up from germline, CDR1 is GTSNPN and CDR2 is SVGIG (reference sequence). The ends were cut back, 0 bases at V and 1 base at J, with 16 bases in the middle. The CDR3 runs to 17 residues. CDR3 sequence (DNA): TGTGCCTGGAGTGTAGGCAGGCGGACTAGGAGCAATCAGCCCCAGCATTTT. Translating gives CAWSVGRRTRSNQPQHF.

The chain combines TRBV28 with TRBJ2-7; D call uncertain. CDR1 is MDHEN and CDR2 is SYDVKM in the germline V gene. This CDR3 region has 15 residues. V lost 3 bases, J lost 0 bases, and 12 bases lay in between. The DNA for the CDR3 is TGTGCCAGCAGTTTTGGCTTGACAAGCTCCTACGAGCAGTACTTC. Residues: CASSFGLTSSYEQYF.

The chain uses TRBV19 and TRBJ2-6; 7 bases align to TRBD1. The length of the CDR3 is 16 residues. The V segment lost 4 bases and the J segment 4 bases; nucleotides outside the gene matches: 7. Germline lookup yields CDR1 LNHDA and CDR2 SQIVND (reference sequence). CDR3 DNA: TGTGCCAGTAGTACCTCCGACAGGGCCGGGGCCAACGTCCTGACTTTC. This translates into CASSTSDRAGANVLTF.

The chain carries TRBV20-1 and TRBJ2-3; D gene uncertain. Germline V gives CDR1 DFQATT, CDR2 SNEGSKA (reference sequence). Trimming took 0 bases from V and 3 from J, leaving 7 bases between them. CDR3 length equals 13 residues. The CDR3 nucleotides read TGCAGTGCTAGAGATAAACTTACAGATACGCAGTATTTT. Its protein is CSARDKLTDTQYF.

The chain combines TRBV3-1 with TRBJ1-5; D perhaps matches TRBD1 (5 bases). The CDR3 contains 18 residues. Germline-derived CDR1 and CDR2 are LGHDT and YNNKEL (reference sequence). Trimming removed 1 base from V and 7 bases from J, with 23 bases in between. In DNA, the CDR3 is TGTGCCAGCAGCCAAGGAAGGGACTTTCAGGGACTTCTACAGCCCCAGCATTTT. It translates to CASSQGRDFQGLLQPQHF.

The chain combines TRBV6-2 or TRBV6-3 with TRBJ2-1, with 7 bases lining up with TRBD2. The CDR3 is made up of 11 amino acids. The trim removed 4 bases at V and 14 bases at J, leaving 5 bases unmatched. Germline V gives CDR1 MNHEY, CDR2 SVGEGT. As DNA, the CDR3 is TGTGCCAGCAGTTTCCAGCGGGATGAGTTCTTC. Its translation is CASSFQRDEFF.

Notes on this clonotype: The DNA is left out, because the CDR3 cannot be placed on it with certainty; the CDR3 is given as TCRdb lists it. The V gene is TRBV11-2, the J gene TRBJ2-3; the table assigns TRBD1, which was not confirmed against the DNA. The germline CDR1 and CDR2 sequences are SGHAT and FQNNGV. The CDR3 comprises 14 residues, both ends counted. The CDR3 protein is CASSLDFGPGTQYF.

The genes are TRBV4-1 and TRBJ2-1; a possible D gene is TRBD2 (6 bases). The germline V gene has CDR1 MGHRA and CDR2 YSYEKL. With 2 bases removed from V and 8 bases from J, the gap between germline ends came to 13 bases. The CDR3 totals 14 residues. CDR3: CASSQLGRFDEQFF. The CDR3 DNA reads as TGCGCCAGCAGCCAACTGGGGAGGTTCGATGAGCAGTTCTTC.

This clonotype showed up just a few times. This chain links TRBV29-1 with TRBJ2-7; D might be TRBD2 (6 bases). Trimming took off 4 bases at V and 4 bases at J, with 14 bases between the two ends. The CDR3 is 13 residues long. Germline CDR1 reads SQVTM; CDR2 reads ANQGSEA. The CDR3 DNA is TGCAGCGTTGGGGCGGGGAATGGGTACGAGCAGTACTTC. Residues: CSVGAGNGYEQYF.

Only a few counts were recorded for this clonotype. This sequence joins TRBV11-2 and TRBJ2-3; D is possibly TRBD2 (6 bases). This CDR3 is 17 amino acids long. Germline lookup yields CDR1 SGHAT and CDR2 FQNNGV. V lost 6 bases and J lost 10, with 29 bases in between. In DNA, the CDR3 is TGTGCCAGCAGTATTGAGGGGCAGCCCGGGGGACTTGGTCCGCAGTATTTT. This codes for CASSIEGQPGGLGPQYF.

This clonotype was observed a handful of times. The rearrangement links TRBV4-3 to TRBJ2-2; maybe TRBD2 (5 bases). This CDR3 region has 16 residues. CDR1 is LGHNA, CDR2 YSLEER, per germline. The ends were cut back, 1 base at V and 0 bases at J, with 9 bases in the middle. DNA for the CDR3: TGCGCCAGCAGCCAAGCGTTCGGGGCGAACACCGGGGAGCTGTTTTTT. Protein product: CASSQAFGANTGELFF.